These 14 T cell receptor beta chains were all obtained from the same sample, sequenced in a study of cytomegalovirus exposure and HLA in healthy donors. PCR used 60 Vbeta primers and 13 Jbeta primers. Assay: immunoSEQ multiplex PCR; the TCRdb copy retains only in-frame clones and omits some. The sample carries 150,000 or so clones, over 75% recorded once. The sample comprised PBMCs. Receptors were obtained from a middle-aged man in good health and CMV-seronegative.

J is TRBJ2-1 and V is TRBV27; 9 positions agree with TRBD2. The CDR3 runs 15 residues. V shed 7 bases, J shed 6 bases, and the junction held 10 bases outside the gene matches. Germline-derived CDR1 and CDR2 are MNHEY and SMNVEV (reference sequence). The CDR3 sequence is CASMIAGAFSNEQFF. CDR3 nucleotide sequence: TGTGCCAGCATGATAGCGGGGGCCTTTTCCAATGAGCAGTTCTTC.

The V and J genes are TRBV2 and TRBJ2-1; possible D gene TRBD1, 6 bases. Germline V gene lookup returns CDR1 SNHLY and CDR2 FYNNEI. The germline V and J ends were trimmed by 2 bases and 2 bases, with 7 bases remaining between them. The CDR3 is made up of 14 amino acids. DNA of the CDR3: TGTGCCAGCAGTGAAACAGGGACCTACAATGAGCAGTTCTTC. Translated, it gives CASSETGTYNEQFF.

The rearrangement links TRBV5-6 to TRBJ1-1; D is possibly TRBD1 (6 bases). Germline lookup yields CDR1 SGHDT and CDR2 YYEEEE. This CDR3 has 14 residues. V gave up 4 bases and J gave up 3 bases, with 13 bases separating them. The CDR3 protein is CASSVLTGHTEAFF. DNA for the CDR3: TGTGCCAGCAGCGTGCTTACAGGGCACACTGAAGCTTTCTTT.

This chain links TRBV7-9 with TRBJ1-3, with D uncertain. CDR1 SEHNR and CDR2 FQNEAQ come from the germline V gene (reference sequence). This CDR3 has 13 residues. V was cut by 1 base and J by 7 bases, with 8 bases left in between. The CDR3 DNA follows: TGTGCCAGCAGCTTAGGCAGTGATAACACCATATATTTT. Translated, it gives CASSLGSDNTIYF.

The chain uses TRBV11-3 and TRBJ2-1; no firm D call. Looked up from germline, CDR1 is SGHNT and CDR2 is YENEEA. V was shortened by 4 bases and J by 5 bases, with 3 bases between the two germline ends. This CDR3 region has 11 residues. CDR3 residues: CASSSDNEQFF. The DNA of the CDR3 is TGTGCCAGCAGCTCTGACAATGAGCAGTTCTTC.

This chain uses TRBV6-1 with TRBJ1-4; D unclear. The V end was cut by 9 bases, the J end by 3 bases, with 17 bases between. The CDR3 loop spans 15 amino acids. Germline CDR1 is MNHNS and CDR2 is SASEGT. Here the CDR3 reads CASHKLPGANEKLFF. The CDR3 nucleotides read TGTGCCAGTCATAAACTCCCCGGGGCTAATGAAAAACTGTTTTTT.

CDR3 in DNA: TGTGCCAGCAGTATCCGGACAGGGAAGGTACACGAGCAGTACTTC. This gives the protein CASSIRTGKVHEQYF. This chain joins TRBV6-5 and TRBJ2-7, with 8 bases that match TRBD1. CDR1 MNHEY and CDR2 SVGAGI come from the germline V gene. This CDR3 is built from 15 residues. With 5 bases clipped from V and 5 bases from J, the junction kept 11 bases outside the gene matches.

This rearrangement joins TRBV28 to TRBJ1-5; TRBD1 aligns across 8 bases. V shed 3 bases, J shed 6 bases, and the junction held 13 bases outside the gene matches. The germline CDR1 and CDR2 sequences are MDHEN and SYDVKM. This CDR3 spans 17 amino acids. For the CDR3, the DNA is TGTGCCAGCAGTTTCTATTCCCTGGACAGGGCCTCTCAGCCCCAGCATTTT. Its translation is CASSFYSLDRASQPQHF.

The chain uses TRBV5-1 and TRBJ2-2; the match to TRBD1 covers 7 bases. J lost 0 bases, V lost 4 bases, and 3 bases had no gene match. The CDR3 is 15 amino acids. Germline V CDR1 and CDR2: SGHRS, YFSETQ. DNA of the CDR3: TGCGCCAGCAGCCAGGGACAGCCGAACACCGGGGAGCTGTTTTTT. Its protein product is CASSQGQPNTGELFF.

The genes are TRBV13 and TRBJ1-6; 9 bases align to TRBD1. The junction had 2 bases not matched to a gene; V was cut back by 5 bases and J by 9 bases. This CDR3 region has 13 residues. Germline CDR1 reads PRHDT; CDR2 reads FYEKMQ (reference sequence). CDR3 in amino acids: CASSGQGLSPLHF. The CDR3 nucleotides read TGTGCCAGCAGCGGACAGGGGCTTTCACCCCTCCACTTT.

V gene TRBV5-8 combines with J gene TRBJ2-5; 9 positions match TRBD2. Germline values: CDR1 SGHTS, CDR2 YDEGEE. This CDR3 spans 15 amino acids. With V trimmed by 0 bases and J by 3 bases, 3 bases remained unmatched. CDR3 sequence (DNA): TGTGCCAGCAGCTTGGGACTAGCGGAAAAAGAGACCCAGTACTTC. Its translation is CASSLGLAEKETQYF.

The gene calls are TRBV7-9 and TRBJ1-3; D gene ambiguous. The CDR3 has 16 amino acids. Germline V gene sequence: CDR1 SEHNR, CDR2 FQNEAQ (reference sequence). Trimming cost V 5 bases and J 0 bases, with 14 bases left between them. The CDR3 DNA reads as TGTGCCAGCAGCACCGGGTTCCGTCTCTCTGGAAACACCATATATTTT. It specifies CASSTGFRLSGNTIYF.

J is TRBJ2-5 and V is TRBV11-3, with 9 bases lining up with TRBD2. Trimming cost V 6 bases and J 1 base; bases outside gene matches: 12. Germline V gives CDR1 SGHNT, CDR2 YENEEA. This CDR3 spans 17 amino acids. CDR3 region: CASRSAGLAGLQETQYF. DNA of the CDR3: TGTGCCAGCAGATCAGCAGGGCTAGCGGGGCTCCAAGAGACCCAGTACTTC.

With respect to this clone: At one end, the junction sequence differs from germline, possibly due to a read error. The chain combines TRBV7-9 with TRBJ1-1; 7 bases are a match to TRBD1. The CDR3 covers 12 residues. CDR1 SEHNR and CDR2 FQNEAQ come from the germline V gene (reference sequence). The CDR3 DNA sequence: TGTTCCAGCACCTGGACAGGCGGTGAAGCTTTCTTT. This encodes CSSTWTGGEAFF.